This TCR beta chain is from a study of shared clonotypes between healthy human individuals. Whole-study context: Each donor contributed plates that comprised three CD4 naive, three CD4 memory, two CD8 naive and one CD8 memory.

For this clone: Its cognate antigen is unknown.

Healthy HIV-negative adults with no recent acute infections or vaccinations were recruited as donors. For every subset, genomic DNA was evenly distributed across several immunoSEQ plates. The assay was immunoSEQ multiplex PCR, and TCRdb's table has in-frame clones only and misses some. The sample yields about 670,000 clones, 72% seen once. Broader study findings: Non-shared clonotypes had lower generation probabilities than clonotypes shared by all four sorted-subset donors.

Input material: memory CD4+ T cells sorted from blood. Stated subset: CD45RA-negative fraction. The TCR sequence derives from a woman aged 25-40 years in good health.

The CDR3 sequence is CASSASGAGNTIYF. Here the CDR3 DNA reads TGTGCCAGTAGTGCCTCTGGTGCTGGAAACACCATATATTTT. The chain couples TRBV19 to TRBJ1-3; D is undetermined. The length of the CDR3 is 14 residues. CDR1 and CDR2 (germline): LNHDA, SQIVND (reference sequence). Between the trimmed V and J ends, which lost 5 bases and 2 bases, there was a span of 10 bases.